This is a list of T cell receptor beta chains from one sample in a study of blood T cell repertoires in COVID-19. Here immunoSEQ multiplex PCR was the method, and the copy in TCRdb shows in-frame clones only, minus some. The table shows 25,000 to 35,000 clones, with 70% to 90% occurring only once. Sequenced input: peripheral blood. These receptors were collected from a man older than 75 with active COVID-19. Both conserved end residues are part of each CDR3. A D gene is named only where the DNA matches it firmly. Size is omitted from some rows. Given values are once, few, many or a class for expanded clones.

V gene	D gene	clone size	J gene	CDR3 protein
TRBV7-3	NA	NA	TRBJ2-3	CASSSQAISTDTQYF
TRBV20-1	TRBD2	NA	TRBJ2-5	CSASWGGYQETQYF
TRBV5-1	TRBD1	NA	TRBJ2-2	CARSGQGLNGELFF
TRBV6-5	TRBD2	NA	TRBJ2-3	CASSLAGEDTQYF
TRBV5-4	NA	NA	TRBJ1-2	CASSDDRDYYGYTF
TRBV28	NA	NA	TRBJ1-3	CASTLGGGSGNTIYF
TRBV10-3	NA	NA	TRBJ2-6	CATVGANVLTF
TRBV4-2	NA	NA	TRBJ2-5	CASSEVPPGSPQYF
TRBV24-1	TRBD2	NA	TRBJ2-7	CATSDLAGSTYEQYF
TRBV2	TRBD1	NA	TRBJ2-7	CASSFGTGAYEQYF
TRBV20-1	TRBD1	NA	TRBJ2-7	CSAATGDEQYF
TRBV28	NA	NA	TRBJ2-7	CATRVGLGEQYF
TRBV28	NA	NA	TRBJ2-7	CASYSGEIGEQYF
TRBV28	NA	NA	TRBJ1-2	CASSPTNNYGYTF
TRBV27	TRBD2	NA	TRBJ2-3	CASSPTGTSGGTDTQYF
TRBV3-1/TRBV3-2	NA	NA	TRBJ2-5	CASSLRDYQETQYF
TRBV3-1/TRBV3-2	TRBD2	NA	TRBJ2-1	CASDTTTSGGSKQFF
TRBV19	NA	NA	TRBJ2-2	CAAFGESTGELFF
TRBV6-5	TRBD2	NA	TRBJ2-4	CASSTRPGGHIQYF
TRBV9	NA	few	TRBJ1-2	CASSGGELLNYGYTF
TRBV2	NA	NA	TRBJ1-2	CATVRQATNYGYTF
TRBV6-4	TRBD1	NA	TRBJ1-4	CASRTAGGDEKLFF